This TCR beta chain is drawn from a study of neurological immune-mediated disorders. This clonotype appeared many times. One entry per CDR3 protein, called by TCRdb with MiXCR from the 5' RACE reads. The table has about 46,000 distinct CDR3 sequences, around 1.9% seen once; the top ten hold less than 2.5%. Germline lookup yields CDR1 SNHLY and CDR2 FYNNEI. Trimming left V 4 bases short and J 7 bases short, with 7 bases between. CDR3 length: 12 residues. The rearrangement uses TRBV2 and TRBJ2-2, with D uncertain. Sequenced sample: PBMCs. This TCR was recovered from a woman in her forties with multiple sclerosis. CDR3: CASSGDSGELFF. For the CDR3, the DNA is TGTGCCAGCAGTGGCGATAGCGGGGAGCTGTTTTTT.